This T cell receptor (beta chain) derives from a study of T cells in Graves' hyperthyroidism and ophthalmopathy. Across 18 months, stable Graves' hyperthyroidism was marked by no progression to ophthalmopathy. Fresh peripheral blood, under 13 ml, yielded the PBMCs. This clonotype occurred a few times. Antigen specificity is unknown. Template material for amplifying TCR beta CDR3 regions consisted of RNA transcripts. HTBI primers were employed in a first-round RT-PCR of the TCR CDR3. TCRdb passed the multiplex PCR reads through MiXCR, listing each CDR3 protein once. The sample consists of around 480,000 distinct CDR3 sequences, 14% of them appearing once. CDR1 is LNHDA and CDR2 is SQIVND in the germline V gene (reference sequence). The CDR3 has 15 residues. The V gene lost 5 bases and the J gene lost 2 bases, with 14 bases spanning the gap. Points from the study as a whole: Blood also carried most thyroid clonotypes expanded above 0.001. In simple terms, a model built on 13 V-J features told ophthalmopathy apart from stable hyperthyroidism.

The TCR comes from a woman aged 18-29 years with Graves' hyperthyroidism. The material sequenced was blood. The chain employs TRBV19 and TRBJ2-3; weak D call: TRBD1 (5 bases). The DNA of the CDR3 is TGTGCCAGTAGTCTCAGGGTGATAGACACAGATACGCAGTATTTT. Residues: CASSLRVIDTDTQYF.